Listed below are T cell receptor beta chains from one sample, sequenced in a study of monozygotic twins with inflammatory bowel disease. TCRdb processed the 5' RACE reads again and assigns one entry to each CDR3 protein, with no DNA. This listing includes fewer than 150,000 distinct CDR3 sequences. The sequenced sample was blood. These TCRs come from a human donor with ulcerative colitis or Crohn's disease, or a healthy co-twin of an affected twin (not recorded which). CDR3s include the opening cysteine and the closing phenylalanine or tryptophan. Fields, in order: J gene, V gene, CDR3 protein.

j_gene: TRBJ2-7
v_gene: TRBV2
CDR3aa: CASSSGQGNRIKTYEQYF

j_gene: TRBJ2-3
v_gene: TRBV5-1
CDR3aa: CASSLQAGGVTDTQYF

j_gene: TRBJ2-2
v_gene: TRBV20-1
CDR3aa: CSALVSTANTGELFF

j_gene: TRBJ2-1
v_gene: TRBV7-2
CDR3aa: CASSPTRANEQFF

j_gene: TRBJ1-1
v_gene: TRBV20-1
CDR3aa: CSAGWGQNTEAFF

j_gene: TRBJ1-1
v_gene: TRBV2
CDR3aa: CASSLELYGTLLDGHTEAFF

j_gene: TRBJ2-2
v_gene: TRBV20-1
CDR3aa: CSAHLRQGKNTGELFF

j_gene: TRBJ1-6
v_gene: TRBV7-2
CDR3aa: CASSLLYRVDSPLHF

j_gene: TRBJ2-3
v_gene: TRBV11-2
CDR3aa: CASSLVLDHREVTDTQYF

j_gene: TRBJ2-2
v_gene: TRBV20-1
CDR3aa: CSARFGGVPTGELFF

j_gene: TRBJ2-2
v_gene: TRBV12-3/TRBV12-4
CDR3aa: CASSRQGPAGELFF

j_gene: TRBJ1-3
v_gene: TRBV20-1
CDR3aa: CSARDIGTAGNTIYF

j_gene: TRBJ1-6
v_gene: TRBV12-3/TRBV12-4
CDR3aa: CASSLGEGNSPLHF

j_gene: TRBJ1-1
v_gene: TRBV3-1
CDR3aa: CASTGQGNTEAFF

j_gene: TRBJ2-7
v_gene: TRBV19
CDR3aa: CASMGLSYEQYF

j_gene: TRBJ2-1
v_gene: TRBV13
CDR3aa: CASSLGGDWRQFF

j_gene: TRBJ2-5
v_gene: TRBV5-1
CDR3aa: CASSTGRSFGSCYF